Listed here are 31 T cell receptor beta chains from one sample, sequenced in a study of control samples from healthy donors and cancer patients. The assay was immunoSEQ multiplex PCR, and TCRdb's table has in-frame clones only and misses some. The profile shows 93,000 or so clones, more than 85% of them singletons. The specimen was PBMCs. Receptors were obtained from a man aged 60 to 69 with lung cancer.

This clone was found a few times. The rearrangement uses TRBV2 and TRBJ1-5, with D possibly being TRBD1 (6 bases). Per the germline V gene, CDR1 is SNHLY and CDR2 is FYNNEI. Trimming took off 5 bases at V and 6 bases at J, with 14 bases between the two ends. The CDR3 length is 14 residues. The CDR3 nucleotides read TGTGCCAGCAGTCATGGGGGCAGGGTTCAGCCCCAGCATTTT. It codes for CASSHGGRVQPQHF.

This chain joins TRBV11-3 and TRBJ2-1; TRBD1 might be the D (5 bases). V was shortened by 2 bases and J by 9 bases, with 17 bases between the two germline ends. Per the germline V gene, CDR1 is SGHNT and CDR2 is YENEEA. CDR3 size: 15 residues. CDR3 in amino acids: CASSLLPGQWGEQFF. The CDR3, as DNA: TGTGCCAGCAGCTTACTCCCAGGGCAGTGGGGTGAGCAGTTCTTC. Full variable domain (outside the CDR3, taken from reference TRBV11-3 and TRBJ2-1): EAGVVQSPRYKIIEKKQPVAFWCNPISGHNTLYWYLQNLGQGPELLIRYENEEAVDDSQLPKDRFSAERLKGVDSTLKIQPAELGDSAVYLCASSLLPGQWGEQFFGPGTRLTVL.

V gene TRBV19 combines with J gene TRBJ2-3, with D unclear. V lost 6 bases, J lost 2 bases, and 15 bases lay in between. This CDR3 has 15 residues. CDR1 and CDR2 from the germline V gene are LNHDA and SQIVND (reference sequence). CDR3: CASSGYQRLTDTQYF. The CDR3 DNA is TGTGCCAGTAGCGGATACCAGAGACTCACAGATACGCAGTATTTT.

J is TRBJ1-4 and V is TRBV30; 9 bases fit TRBD1. The V segment lost 1 base and the J segment 7 bases; nucleotides outside the gene matches: 7. The germline V gene has CDR1 GTSNPN and CDR2 SVGIG (reference sequence). The CDR3 totals 15 residues. CDR3 loop: CAWSGSDRGTEKLFF. For the CDR3, the DNA is TGTGCCTGGAGTGGCTCGGACAGGGGAACTGAAAAACTGTTTTTT.

The DNA of the CDR3 is TGTGCCAGCGTCCGGGAAATCCTAGAAAAACTGTTTTTT. It codes for CASVREILEKLFF. The chain combines TRBV2 with TRBJ1-4; no reliable D call. Germline V gene data show CDR1 as SNHLY and CDR2 as FYNNEI. V lost 8 bases and J lost 8, with 15 bases in between. This CDR3 spans 13 amino acids. Together with reference TRBV2 and TRBJ1-4, the CDR3 gives the full variable domain: EPEVTQTPSHQVTQMGQEVILRCVPISNHLYFYWYRQILGQKVEFLVSFYNNEISEKSEIFDDQFSVERPDGSNFTLKIRSTKLEDSAMYFCASVREILEKLFFGSGTQLSVL.

The rearrangement links TRBV25-1 to TRBJ1-3; perhaps TRBD1 as D (6 bases). Trimming shortened V by 5 bases and J by 3 bases, and 11 bases separated the two germline ends. CDR3 length equals 14 residues. Per the germline V gene, CDR1 is MGHDK and CDR2 is SYGVNS. CDR3 nucleotide sequence: TGTGCCAGCAGTCAGGGGCAGAATGGAAACACCATATATTTT. It is translated as CASSQGQNGNTIYF.

The chain joins TRBV5-6 to TRBJ2-7; 7 bases align to TRBD1. The V gene's germline CDR1 is SGHDT and CDR2 YYEEEE. This CDR3 spans 15 amino acids. V lost 4 bases, J lost 2 bases, and 9 bases stayed unmatched. CDR3 bases: TGTGCCAGCAGCGAAATAGGGGACAGCACCTACGAGCAGTACGTC. Protein sequence: CASSEIGDSTYEQYV.

This chain links TRBV5-1 with TRBJ1-2; D is uncertain. The CDR3 runs 13 residues. The ends were cut back, 4 bases at V and 8 bases at J, with 15 bases in the middle. Per the germline V gene, CDR1 is SGHRS and CDR2 is YFSETQ. CDR3 sequence: CASSQTESQGYTF. As DNA, the CDR3 is TGCGCCAGCAGCCAGACCGAATCTCAGGGCTACACCTTC.

This clone came up once. The chain joins TRBV7-2 to TRBJ2-5, with unresolved D. This CDR3 spans 14 amino acids. Germline V gene lookup returns CDR1 SGHTA and CDR2 FQGNSA. The V end was cut by 0 bases, the J end by 5 bases, with 10 bases between. CDR3 sequence: CASSLAGLGETQYF. The CDR3 DNA reads as TGTGCCAGCAGCTTAGCAGGGTTGGGGGAGACCCAGTACTTC.

This clone was seen only once. One end of the junction is discordant with germline, which a read error may explain. This rearrangement joins TRBV25-1 to TRBJ1-1; 7 bases map to TRBD1. This CDR3 has 15 residues. The germline V gene encodes CDR1 MGHDK and CDR2 SYGVNS. The CDR3 is CASSVPGQMNSEAFF. Written as DNA, the CDR3 is TGTGCCAGCAGTGTTCCGGGACAGATGAACAGTGAAGCTTTCTTT.

The V gene is TRBV7-3, the J gene TRBJ1-1, with D perhaps TRBD1 (5 bases). CDR1 is SGHTA, CDR2 FQGTGA, per germline. Trimming took off 2 bases at V and 11 bases at J, with 15 bases between the two ends. CDR3 length equals 13 residues. The CDR3 here is CASSLGGTERAFF. In nucleotides, the CDR3 is TGTGCCAGCAGCTTAGGAGGGACGGAACGGGCTTTCTTT.

The V and J genes are TRBV6-5 and TRBJ2-3; D is possibly TRBD1 (6 bases). V lost 8 bases and J 5 bases, leaving 11 bases between the germline ends. Germline V gene lookup returns CDR1 MNHEY and CDR2 SVGAGI. This CDR3 comprises 12 residues. CDR3 amino acids: CASGQGIDTQYF. Written as DNA, the CDR3 is TGTGCCAGCGGGCAGGGGATAGATACGCAGTATTTT.

The CDR3 sequence is CASSRLGQGVNFNTEAFF. The DNA for the CDR3 is TGCGCCAGCAGCAGATTGGGACAGGGGGTAAATTTTAACACTGAAGCTTTCTTT. V gene TRBV5-1 combines with J gene TRBJ1-1, with TRBD1 matching over 11 bases. CDR3 length: 18 residues. Germline CDR1 SGHRS, CDR2 YFSETQ. The V and J ends lost 4 bases and 2 bases, in that order; junction bases with no gene match: 13.

The chain joins TRBV6-5 to TRBJ1-2; D unclear. Germline lookup yields CDR1 MNHEY and CDR2 SVGAGI. Trimming stripped 8 bases from V and 8 bases from J, with 18 bases between. The CDR3 has 13 residues. The CDR3 nucleotides are TGTGCCAGCTGCTTTCGAGGGAGCGGGGGCTACACCTTC. Translated: CASCFRGSGGYTF.

This chain links TRBV5-4 with TRBJ2-7; D is ambiguous. V gave up 3 bases and J gave up 2 bases, with 9 bases separating them. Germline V gene sequence: CDR1 SGHNT, CDR2 YYREEE (reference sequence). The CDR3 has 13 residues. The CDR3 DNA sequence: TGTGCCAGCAGCTGGAGTTTTGCCTACGAGCAGTACTTC. It is translated as CASSWSFAYEQYF.

The chain is built from TRBV6-5 and TRBJ1-2, with TRBD1 as a possible D gene (5 bases). The CDR3 is made up of 14 amino acids. V dropped 2 bases and J dropped 4 bases, with 11 bases sitting between them. Looked up from germline, CDR1 is MNHEY and CDR2 is SVGAGI. The CDR3 bases are TGTGCCAGCAGTTACAGGGGACCACTCTATGGCTACACCTTC. Encoded protein: CASSYRGPLYGYTF.

This CDR3 reads CASSLDGGGSPLHF. The DNA of the CDR3 is TGTGCCAGCAGCTTGGACGGGGGAGGATCACCCCTCCACTTT. This sequence joins TRBV7-2 and TRBJ1-6; D perhaps matches TRBD1 (5 bases). This CDR3 contains 14 residues. Germline CDR1 and CDR2: SGHTA and FQGNSA. V shed 3 bases and J shed 10 bases, with 13 bases lying between them.

The CDR3 protein is CAISEAGGDTEAFF. The CDR3 nucleotides are TGTGCCATCAGTGAGGCGGGGGGGGACACTGAAGCTTTCTTT. The V call is TRBV10-3, the J call TRBJ1-1; possibly TRBD1 for D (5 bases). Trimming took off 2 bases at V and 3 bases at J, with 10 bases between the two ends. This CDR3 has 14 residues. Germline lookup yields CDR1 ENHRY and CDR2 SYGVKD.

J is TRBJ1-3 and V is TRBV5-4; D uncertain. The germline V and J ends were trimmed by 1 base and 4 bases, with 6 bases remaining between them. The CDR3 is 13 amino acids. Germline V gives CDR1 SGHNT, CDR2 YYREEE (reference sequence). The CDR3 here is CASSLMQGNTIYF. The DNA for the CDR3 is TGTGCCAGCAGCTTGATGCAGGGAAACACCATATATTTT.

The rearrangement joins TRBV2 to TRBJ1-5; D ambiguous. Trimming took off 3 bases at V and 0 bases at J, with 9 bases between the two ends. The CDR3 covers 15 residues. CDR1 is SNHLY and CDR2 is FYNNEI in the germline V gene. In DNA form, the CDR3 reads TGTGCCAGCAGTGAGGGCAGAGATAGCAATCAGCCCCAGCATTTT. It codes for CASSEGRDSNQPQHF.

J is TRBJ1-1 and V is TRBV7-3; no firm D call. From germline, CDR1 is SGHTA and CDR2 FQGTGA. This CDR3 has 15 amino acids. With 2 bases removed from V and 1 base from J, the gap between germline ends came to 11 bases. The CDR3 here is CASSLSAAWNTEAFF. The CDR3 coding sequence is TGTGCCAGCAGCTTATCGGCAGCCTGGAACACTGAAGCTTTCTTT.

The chain recombines TRBV27 with TRBJ1-5; D remains ambiguous. CDR1 and CDR2 from the germline V gene are MNHEY and SMNVEV (reference sequence). Trimming removed 10 bases from V and 2 bases from J, with 15 bases in between. This CDR3 contains 14 residues. CDR3 in DNA: TGTGCCACCTCCCCTAACCCTGGCAATCAGCCCCAGCATTTT. This translates into CATSPNPGNQPQHF.

The V gene is TRBV4-1, the J gene TRBJ2-1; unclear D gene. V lost 1 base, J lost 3 bases, and 4 bases lay in between. CDR1 is MGHRA, CDR2 YSYEKL, per germline. CDR3 length: 13 amino acids. In nucleotides, the CDR3 is TGCGCCAGCAGCCAAGGCAGCTACAATGAGCAGTTCTTC. Its translation is CASSQGSYNEQFF.

The chain is built from TRBV7-9 and TRBJ1-3; 9 nucleotides agree with TRBD1. CDR3 length equals 16 residues. V gave up 5 bases and J gave up 0 bases; unmatched junction bases: 5. Germline loops: CDR1 SEHNR, CDR2 FQNEAQ (reference sequence). The CDR3 loop reads CASSQWGQGSGNTIYF. In DNA form, the CDR3 reads TGTGCCAGCAGCCAGTGGGGACAGGGCTCTGGAAACACCATATATTTT. Full variable domain (missing parts from reference TRBV7-9 and TRBJ1-3): DTGVSQNPRHKITKRGQNVTFRCDPISEHNRLYWYRQTLGQGPEFLTYFQNEAQLEKSRLLSDRFSAERPKGSFSTLEIQRTEQGDSAMYLCASSQWGQGSGNTIYFGEGSWLTVV.

Relative to its sample, this clone is medium-sized. The gene calls are TRBV6-5 and TRBJ1-5, with 10 bases fitting TRBD1. The length of the CDR3 is 15 residues. Germline CDR1 is MNHEY and CDR2 is SVGAGI. The trim removed 5 bases at V and 6 bases at J, leaving 7 bases unmatched. CDR3 sequence (DNA): TGTGCCAGCAGTCATGGGACAGGGGACGCTCAGCCCCAGCATTTT. The encoded protein is CASSHGTGDAQPQHF.

The chain carries TRBV28 and TRBJ2-7, with a possible D match to TRBD2 (6 bases). Trimming pared 2 bases from V and 3 bases from J, leaving 11 bases between. CDR3 length: 14 amino acids. Germline V gene data show CDR1 as MDHEN and CDR2 as SYDVKM. The CDR3 is CASSLQGGVYEQYV. The DNA of the CDR3 is TGTGCCAGCAGTTTACAGGGCGGGGTCTACGAGCAGTACGTC.

V usage is TRBV6-1 and J usage is TRBJ2-7; D is undetermined. Per germline, CDR1 MNHNS and CDR2 SASEGT. This CDR3 is built from 14 residues. The V and J ends lost 0 bases and 3 bases respectively, with 9 bases between them. In DNA, the CDR3 is TGTGCCAGCAGTGAAGCGCTTCCAATCTACGAGCAGTACGTC. This translates into CASSEALPIYEQYV.

This chain links TRBV30 with TRBJ1-5, with TRBD1 identical over 10 bases. The CDR3 sequence is 14 residues long. Per germline, CDR1 GTSNPN and CDR2 SVGIG (reference sequence). The V and J ends lost 5 bases and 2 bases, in that order; junction bases with no gene match: 3. CDR3 in DNA: TGTGCCTGGGGGACAGGGGTTGGCAATCAGCCCCAGCATTTT. This codes for CAWGTGVGNQPQHF.

V gene TRBV5-1 combines with J gene TRBJ2-6; D gene unclear. Germline assignment: CDR1 SGHRS and CDR2 YFSETQ. The CDR3 totals 17 residues. Trimming shortened V by 2 bases and J by 0 bases, and 12 bases separated the two germline ends. CDR3 sequence (DNA): TGCGCCAGCAGCTTTCGATCGGACCTCTCTGGGGCCAACGTCCTGACTTTC. Translated, it gives CASSFRSDLSGANVLTF.

The chain joins TRBV20-1 to TRBJ2-7; D gene ambiguous. Germline V lookup: CDR1 DFQATT, CDR2 SNEGSKA (reference sequence). Trimming shortened V by 5 bases and J by 3 bases, and 5 bases separated the two germline ends. The CDR3 is 10 amino acids. CDR3 residues: CSAGSYEQYF. The CDR3, as DNA: TGCAGTGCTGGAAGCTACGAGCAGTACTTC.

Remarks on this clone: Other DNA sequences of this sample code for an identical CDR3. The rearrangement uses TRBV6-5 and TRBJ2-7; 11 bases agree with TRBD1. Trimming removed 6 bases from V and 1 base from J; junction bases left unmatched: 2. Germline CDR1 is MNHEY and CDR2 is SVGAGI. CDR3 size: 14 residues. The CDR3 is CASRGTGGSYEQYF. The CDR3 DNA reads TGTGCCAGCAGGGGGACAGGGGGTTCCTACGAGCAGTACTTC.